This T cell receptor (beta chain) was obtained from a study of blood T cell repertoires in COVID-19. Data came from immunoSEQ multiplex PCR; TCRdb stores just in-frame clones and leaves some out. The table has 350,000 to 450,000 clones, roughly 88% seen once. CDR1 and CDR2 from the germline V gene are SGHDT and YYEEEE. CDR3 size: 14 residues. The V gene lost 4 bases and the J gene lost 2 bases, with 12 bases spanning the gap. Participant age was about 18 to 89 years, and participants resided in around 24 US areas. The chain couples TRBV5-6 to TRBJ1-1, with D possibly TRBD1 on 5 matching bases. The source material was PBMCs or T cells enriched from blood (not recorded which). This receptor was taken from a woman younger than 35 who had been exposed to COVID-19. The CDR3 nucleotides read TGTGCCAGCAGCGTAGGAGGGGATAACACTGAAGCTTTCTTT. Translated: CASSVGGDNTEAFF.